Listed here are 9 T cell receptor beta chains from one sample, sequenced in a study of T cell responses to AZD1222 COVID-19 vaccine. Here immunoSEQ multiplex PCR was the method, and the copy in TCRdb shows in-frame clones only, minus some. The data hold approximately 180,000 clones, with around nine tenths observed a single time. The sequencing here drew on peripheral blood, taken 28 days after the second dose of the MenACWY control vaccine. These receptors were taken from an adult who received the MenACWY meningococcal vaccine as a control.

The rearrangement uses TRBV13 and TRBJ2-7; D remains unclear. This CDR3 has 12 amino acids. Germline CDR1 and CDR2: PRHDT and FYEKMQ (reference sequence). The V end was cut by 5 bases, the J end by 2 bases, with 7 bases between. Here the CDR3 reads CASSGPTYEQYF. CDR3 DNA sequence: TGTGCCAGCAGCGGACCAACCTACGAGCAGTACTTC.

The chain recombines TRBV28 with TRBJ1-5; D remains unclear. Germline CDR1 is MDHEN and CDR2 is SYDVKM. V was shortened by 6 bases and J by 6 bases, with 15 bases between the two germline ends. This CDR3 region has 14 residues. DNA of the CDR3: TGTGCCAGCAGCCGAATAGGAACCGGTCAGCCCCAGCATTTT. Translation gives CASSRIGTGQPQHF. Filled out from reference TRBV28 and TRBJ1-5, the complete variable domain reads DVKVTQSSRYLVKRTGEKVFLECVQDMDHENMFWYRQDPGLGLRLIYFSYDVKMKEKGDIPEGYSVSREKKERFSLILESASTNQTSMYLCASSRIGTGQPQHFGDGTRLSIL.

CDR3 coding DNA: TGTGCCAGCAGCTTAGTCGCACAGACTGAAGCTTTCTTT. Translation: CASSLVAQTEAFF. V is TRBV7-9 and J is TRBJ1-1; D is uncertain. Germline CDR1 SEHNR, CDR2 FQNEAQ (reference sequence). CDR3 length equals 13 residues. V was clipped by 1 base and J by 5 bases, with 8 bases between them. Based on the CDR3 plus reference TRBV7-9 and TRBJ1-1, the full variable domain is DTGVSQNPRHKITKRGQNVTFRCDPISEHNRLYWYRQTLGQGPEFLTYFQNEAQLEKSRLLSDRFSAERPKGSFSTLEIQRTEQGDSAMYLCASSLVAQTEAFFGQGTRLTVV.

The chain has TRBV28 and TRBJ2-7; TRBD2 matches 8 bases. CDR3 size: 14 residues. The V and J ends lost 6 bases and 1 base, in that order; junction bases with no gene match: 5. CDR1 and CDR2 from the germline V gene are MDHEN and SYDVKM. The CDR3 DNA reads as TGTGCCAGCAGCCCCGCGGGGGGATCCTACGAGCAGTACTTC. It yields the protein CASSPAGGSYEQYF.

V usage is TRBV5-4 and J usage is TRBJ2-7; either TRBD1 or TRBD2 may supply D (6 bases each). The CDR3 is 14 amino acids. Germline values: CDR1 SGHNT, CDR2 YYREEE (reference sequence). The germline V and J ends were trimmed by 0 bases and 4 bases, with 11 bases remaining between them. As DNA, the CDR3 is TGTGCCAGCAGCTTGGCAGGGGCGGGGTACGAGCAGTACTTC. Translated, it gives CASSLAGAGYEQYF.

V and J are TRBV27 and TRBJ2-7; D is uncertain. Germline V gives CDR1 MNHEY, CDR2 SMNVEV (reference sequence). This CDR3 region has 12 residues. V was clipped by 8 bases and J by 6 bases, with 14 bases between them. The CDR3 protein is CASRRTPLEQYF. In DNA, the CDR3 is TGTGCCAGCCGGAGAACACCTCTCGAGCAGTACTTC.

The chain couples TRBV19 to TRBJ1-1; D not certain. The V gene's germline CDR1 is LNHDA and CDR2 SQIVND (reference sequence). CDR3 length: 12 amino acids. Trimming left V 4 bases short and J 0 bases short, with 3 bases between. The chain's CDR3 is CASSRVNTEAFF. The CDR3 coding sequence is TGTGCCAGTAGTAGGGTGAACACTGAAGCTTTCTTT.

The chain joins TRBV7-3 to TRBJ2-7; D possibly corresponds to TRBD2 (5 bases). Germline assignment: CDR1 SGHTA and CDR2 FQGTGA. The V end lost 8 bases, the J end lost 0 bases, and 17 bases lay between the germline ends. This CDR3 spans 15 amino acids. CDR3 region: CASGVSGTFSYEQYF. Written as DNA, the CDR3 is TGTGCCAGCGGGGTCAGCGGCACATTCTCCTACGAGCAGTACTTC.

V gene TRBV6-5 combines with J gene TRBJ1-4, with D unclear. V lost 6 bases and J 8 bases, leaving 19 bases between the germline ends. Germline CDR1 and CDR2: MNHEY and SVGAGI. This CDR3 comprises 15 residues. The CDR3 DNA follows: TGTGCCAGCAGCCTAGCCGGGAGAGCTAGAGAAAAACTGTTTTTT. This gives the protein CASSLAGRAREKLFF.